The sequence of this T cell receptor (beta chain) was determined in a study of cytotoxic CD8 clonotypes in ibrutinib-treated CLL. On the study more broadly: In all, under twelve patients were relapsed/refractory, about 15 were treatment-naive and 17 were IGHV unmutated. Mean per-sample yields comprised about 250,000 productive templates and roughly 86,000 productive rearrangements.

At least ten counts were recorded for this clone. Antigen unknown. The CDR3 contains 14 residues. CDR1 and CDR2 from the germline V gene are KGHSH and LQKENI. V lost 8 bases to trimming and J lost 2 bases; unmatched junction nucleotides: 4. The data were produced by immunoSEQ multiplex PCR, yet TCRdb's version contains in-frame clones alone and is incomplete. This table has about 49,000 clones, roughly 57% appearing once. Findings and caveats of the study: The public clonotypes identified were infrequent and showed contraction or stability on treatment.

The sequence was collected from a human donor with chronic lymphocytic leukemia. The V gene is TRBV18, the J gene TRBJ2-1, with 9 bases matching TRBD1. This material consisted of PBMCs, taken after 12 months of ibrutinib treatment. The CDR3 DNA reads TGTGCCAGCGCGGGGGACAGGGCCTACAATGAGCAGTTCTTC. Translation gives CASAGDRAYNEQFF.